These 28 T cell receptor beta chains share one sample of origin, sequenced in a study of T cells in Graves' hyperthyroidism and ophthalmopathy. Authors of the study amplified TCR beta CDR3 regions from RNA transcripts. HTBI primers were used for first-round RT-PCR of the TCR CDR3. MiXCR, run by TCRdb on the multiplex PCR reads, gives a single entry per CDR3 protein. The sample contains fewer than 700,000 distinct CDR3 sequences, around 15% of which appear only once. The sample consisted of blood. Receptor source: a woman between 25 and 40 years old with Graves' hyperthyroidism.

This clonotype has only a few counts. This sequence joins TRBV9 and TRBJ2-5, with 11 nucleotides matching TRBD1. Germline assignment: CDR1 SGDLS and CDR2 YYNGEE. Trimming cost V 2 bases and J 4 bases; bases outside gene matches: 7. The CDR3 is 16 residues long. The CDR3 reads CASSVTGTGGGETQYF. In DNA form, the CDR3 reads TGTGCCAGCAGCGTGACCGGGACAGGGGGAGGAGAGACCCAGTACTTC.

This clonotype appeared many times. V is TRBV11-3 and J is TRBJ2-7; D is unresolved. V lost 5 bases to trimming and J lost 3 bases, with 14 bases between them. CDR1 is SGHNT and CDR2 is YENEEA in the germline V gene. This CDR3 region has 14 residues. CDR3 nucleotide sequence: TGTGCCAGCAGCCCACGGAATAGCTTCTACGAGCAGTACTTC. This translates into CASSPRNSFYEQYF.

This clonotype was recorded many times. The chain combines TRBV12-3 or TRBV12-4 with TRBJ1-5, with D unclear. Between the trimmed V and J ends, which lost 4 bases and 1 base, there was a span of 2 bases. This CDR3 has 12 residues. The CDR3 loop is CASSWSNQPQHF. The CDR3 region has the DNA TGTGCCAGCAGTTGGAGCAATCAGCCCCAGCATTTT.

This rearrangement joins TRBV28 to TRBJ2-1, with 10 bases that match TRBD2. This CDR3 spans 14 amino acids. The V gene's germline CDR1 is MDHEN and CDR2 SYDVKM. With V trimmed by 10 bases and J by 8 bases, 11 bases remained unmatched. The CDR3 DNA is TGTGCCACTCGAGGGCTAGCGGGAGTCGATGAGCAGTTCTTC. Translating gives CATRGLAGVDEQFF. The full variable domain, completed using reference TRBV28 and TRBJ2-1, is DVKVTQSSRYLVKRTGEKVFLECVQDMDHENMFWYRQDPGLGLRLIYFSYDVKMKEKGDIPEGYSVSREKKERFSLILESASTNQTSMYLCATRGLAGVDEQFFGPGTRLTVL.

This clonotype was counted many times. This chain uses TRBV20-1 with TRBJ2-3; D is undetermined. Trimming cost V 8 bases and J 6 bases, with 18 bases left between them. Germline V CDR1 and CDR2: DFQATT, SNEGSKA (reference sequence). CDR3 length: 13 residues. The CDR3 nucleotides are TGCAGTCCCCAGGCGTCCGATATCGATACGCAGTATTTT. This sequence encodes CSPQASDIDTQYF.

The table lists this clonotype with a few counts. The chain employs TRBV10-2 and TRBJ2-3, with D tentatively TRBD1 (6 bases). Germline V CDR1 and CDR2: WSHSY, SAAADI. V lost 4 bases and J lost 2, with 16 bases in between. The CDR3 has 16 residues. The chain's CDR3 is CASSAQQGELTDTQYF. The CDR3 nucleotides read TGCGCCAGCAGTGCACAACAGGGAGAACTCACAGATACGCAGTATTTT.

This clonotype was seen more than once but under ten times. The V and J genes are TRBV28 and TRBJ2-2; weak D call: TRBD2 (5 bases). The CDR3 has 13 residues. V lost 3 bases and J lost 7, with 9 bases in between. The V gene's germline CDR1 is MDHEN and CDR2 SYDVKM. The CDR3 loop is CASSFWENGELFF. In nucleotides, the CDR3 is TGTGCCAGCAGTTTTTGGGAGAACGGGGAGCTGTTTTTT.

This chain joins TRBV5-1 and TRBJ2-3, with unresolved D. V lost 4 bases to trimming and J lost 4 bases, with 13 bases between them. The CDR3 contains 14 residues. Germline V gene sequence: CDR1 SGHRS, CDR2 YFSETQ. The chain's CDR3 is CASSPFREADTQYF. Here the CDR3 DNA reads TGCGCCAGCAGCCCCTTCCGAGAGGCAGATACGCAGTATTTT.

There are many counts of this clonotype. The chain joins TRBV5-1 to TRBJ1-1; 7 bases match TRBD1. This CDR3 region has 20 residues. V dropped 1 base and J dropped 0; count of bases not matched to a gene: 18. The germline V gene has CDR1 SGHRS and CDR2 YFSETQ. The DNA for the CDR3 is TGCGCCAGCAGCTTGTCGGTACAGGGGATGGCGCTTAAAATGAACACTGAAGCTTTCTTT. Protein: CASSLSVQGMALKMNTEAFF.

This clonotype was seen only a few times. The chain employs TRBV5-4 and TRBJ2-1, with D perhaps TRBD2 (6 bases). The CDR3 extends over 18 amino acids. The ends were cut back, 0 bases at V and 0 bases at J, with 16 bases in the middle. The germline CDR1 and CDR2 sequences are SGHNT and YYREEE (reference sequence). CDR3 in amino acids: CASSLGSGADPSYNEQFF. Here the CDR3 DNA reads TGTGCCAGCAGCTTGGGCTCGGGAGCGGACCCCTCCTACAATGAGCAGTTCTTC.

This clonotype was detected ten times or more. The V and J genes are TRBV20-1 and TRBJ1-5, with D possibly being TRBD1 (5 bases). Germline values: CDR1 DFQATT, CDR2 SNEGSKA (reference sequence). V was pared by 8 bases and J by 5 bases, with 16 bases between. The length of the CDR3 is 13 residues. CDR3 DNA sequence: TGCAGTATACCCCGGGACCCCTATCAGCCCCAGCATTTT. Encoded protein: CSIPRDPYQPQHF.

The J gene is TRBJ2-2, the V gene TRBV15; the D is unclear. V lost 3 bases and J 1 base, leaving 9 bases between the germline ends. Germline V gene lookup returns CDR1 LNHNV and CDR2 YYDKDF (reference sequence). This CDR3 has 15 amino acids. The CDR3 nucleotides read TGTGCCACCAGCAGTCCGACAAAGAACACCGGGGAGCTGTTTTTT. Its translation is CATSSPTKNTGELFF.

This clonotype was detected ten times or more. The rearrangement joins TRBV7-3 to TRBJ2-2; D gene uncertain. The V and J ends lost 0 bases and 4 bases respectively, with 3 bases between them. The germline CDR1 and CDR2 sequences are SGHTA and FQGTGA. The CDR3 is 13 residues long. The CDR3 protein is CASSLTRTGELFF. CDR3 DNA: TGTGCCAGCAGCTTAACTCGCACCGGGGAGCTGTTTTTT. Based on the CDR3 plus reference TRBV7-3 and TRBJ2-2, the full variable domain is GAGVSQTPSNKVTEKGKYVELRCDPISGHTALYWYRQSLGQGPEFLIYFQGTGAADDSGLPNDRFFAVRPEGSVSTLKIQRTERGDSAVYLCASSLTRTGELFFGEGSRLTVL.

This clonotype came up many times. The chain links TRBV6-2 or TRBV6-3 to TRBJ2-5; D gene uncertain. Germline values: CDR1 MNHEY, CDR2 SVGEGT. Trimming stripped 4 bases from V and 2 bases from J, with 5 bases between. The CDR3 has 12 amino acids. The CDR3 nucleotides are TGTGCCAGCAGTTCACTACAAGAGACCCAGTACTTC. It translates to CASSSLQETQYF.

In its sample, this clonotype was seen many times. This sequence joins TRBV30 and TRBJ2-1; TRBD2 matches 8 bases. The CDR3 spans 16 residues. Trimming removed 0 bases from V and 8 bases from J; junction bases left unmatched: 12. The germline CDR1 and CDR2 sequences are GTSNPN and SVGIG (reference sequence). The CDR3 here is CAWSVGGLAGPDEQFF. The CDR3 DNA follows: TGTGCCTGGAGTGTGGGCGGTCTAGCGGGTCCTGATGAGCAGTTCTTC.

This clonotype has more than one count but fewer than ten. The V and J genes are TRBV20-1 and TRBJ2-2; TRBD2 might be the D (6 bases). Trimming took off 5 bases at V and 0 bases at J, with 10 bases between the two ends. CDR3 size: 14 residues. From germline, CDR1 is DFQATT and CDR2 SNEGSKA (reference sequence). CDR3 residues: CSAVSGPNTGELFF. CDR3 DNA: TGCAGTGCTGTGAGCGGGCCGAACACCGGGGAGCTGTTTTTT.

In its sample, this clonotype was seen many times. The rearrangement joins TRBV28 to TRBJ2-7; maybe TRBD2 (6 bases). Germline CDR1 and CDR2: MDHEN and SYDVKM. Trimming stripped 5 bases from V and 3 bases from J, with 14 bases between. The CDR3 totals 14 residues. CDR3 sequence (DNA): TGTGCCAGCAGTCCTCCGGGGGTAAACTACGAGCAGTACTTC. Its protein is CASSPPGVNYEQYF.

CDR3: CASSLGTGRAETQYF. The CDR3 DNA reads TGCGCCAGCAGCTTGGGGACAGGGAGGGCAGAGACCCAGTACTTC. The genes are TRBV5-1 and TRBJ2-5; tentative D call: TRBD1 (8 bases). This CDR3 comprises 15 residues. Trimming stripped 0 bases from V and 4 bases from J, with 13 bases between. Germline assignment: CDR1 SGHRS and CDR2 YFSETQ.

The V call is TRBV11-1, the J call TRBJ2-1; D is ambiguous. V gave up 3 bases and J gave up 0 bases, with 9 bases separating them. CDR1 and CDR2 (germline): SGHAT, FQDESV (reference sequence). The CDR3 contains 15 residues. The CDR3 region has the DNA TGTGCCAGCAGCTTTCTACAGAGCTCCTACAATGAGCAGTTCTTC. Its protein product is CASSFLQSSYNEQFF.

This clonotype occurred many times. The J gene is TRBJ2-5, the V gene TRBV3-1; D is perhaps TRBD2 (5 bases). Trimming cost V 0 bases and J 4 bases, with 12 bases left between them. CDR1 and CDR2 from the germline V gene are LGHDT and YNNKEL (reference sequence). The CDR3 contains 15 residues. CDR3 residues: CASSQEGRVGETQYF. DNA for the CDR3: TGTGCCAGCAGCCAAGAAGGGAGAGTTGGAGAGACCCAGTACTTC.

The chain couples TRBV6-1 to TRBJ1-2, with 9 bases lining up with TRBD1. There are 14 residues in the CDR3. Germline CDR1 is MNHNS and CDR2 is SASEGT. Trimming cost V 10 bases and J 2 bases; bases outside gene matches: 8. CDR3 DNA: TGTGCCATTACCCCCGGGACAGGGAACTATGGCTACACCTTC. As protein: CAITPGTGNYGYTF.

This clonotype has ten or more counts. This rearrangement joins TRBV27 to TRBJ2-1, with 9 positions matching TRBD2. This CDR3 comprises 15 residues. V lost 1 base and J lost 8; bases outside the gene matches: 6. Germline V gives CDR1 MNHEY, CDR2 SMNVEV (reference sequence). The CDR3 spells CASSLWLAGYDEQFF. CDR3 bases: TGTGCCAGCAGTTTATGGCTAGCGGGATATGATGAGCAGTTCTTC.

This clonotype was found many times. This chain links TRBV2 with TRBJ2-5; 9 nucleotides line up with TRBD2. Germline assignment: CDR1 SNHLY and CDR2 FYNNEI. V shed 6 bases, J shed 5 bases, and the junction held 10 bases outside the gene matches. The CDR3 runs to 15 residues. CDR3 region: CASRFLAGAGETQYF. The CDR3 region has the DNA TGTGCCAGCAGATTCTTAGCGGGAGCCGGGGAGACCCAGTACTTC.

This chain connects TRBV7-3 to TRBJ2-1, with TRBD1 as a possible D gene (6 bases). The CDR3 contains 13 residues. The germline V gene encodes CDR1 SGHTA and CDR2 FQGTGA. Trimming took 8 bases from V and 8 from J, leaving 16 bases between them. The CDR3: CASAGQSGDEQFF. Here the CDR3 DNA reads TGTGCCAGCGCAGGACAGTCCGGGGATGAGCAGTTCTTC.

This chain links TRBV5-5 with TRBJ2-7, with 10 bases lining up with TRBD2. The germline gives CDR1 SGHKS, CDR2 YYEKEE (reference sequence). This CDR3 has 22 residues. V dropped 2 bases and J dropped 6; count of bases not matched to a gene: 29. The CDR3 nucleotides are TGTGCCAGCAGCTTTCGGCTTCTCGCACGGGGGACTAGCGCCTCAGGGGGACTCGAGCAGTACTTC. It yields the protein CASSFRLLARGTSASGGLEQYF.

In this sample, this clonotype turned up many times. The rearrangement uses TRBV12-3 or TRBV12-4 and TRBJ2-5, with 11 bases matching TRBD2. J gave up 3 bases and V 5 bases, and 5 bases lay outside the gene matches. This CDR3 is 15 amino acids long. The CDR3 nucleotides are TGTGCCAGCAGTAAGCAGACTAGCGGGGAAGAGACCCAGTACTTC. Its translation is CASSKQTSGEETQYF.

As regards this clonotype: This may be a read error, as it is one base from a much larger clone. V is TRBV18 and J is TRBJ2-1; possible D gene TRBD1, 5 bases. The CDR3 has 14 amino acids. Trimming removed 10 bases at V and 2 bases at J, with 15 bases between. CDR1 KGHSH and CDR2 LQKENI come from the germline V gene. The CDR3 protein is CATPRGRAYNEQFF. The CDR3 nucleotides read TGTGCCACGCCTAGGGGCAGAGCCTACAATGAGCAGTTCTTC.

The chain has TRBV3-1 and TRBJ1-1; TRBD1 might be the D (5 bases). Germline CDR1 is LGHDT and CDR2 is YNNKEL (reference sequence). V was pared by 0 bases and J by 11 bases, with 10 bases between. The CDR3 is 12 residues long. The CDR3 nucleotides are TGTGCCAGCAGCCAAGAAGGGACGGGCGCTTTCTTT. This encodes CASSQEGTGAFF.